The clone carrying this T cell receptor (beta chain) has at least ten counts. What it binds is not known. This sample stems from a study of T cell repertoires in cytomegalovirus infection. About the study: In public TCR beta signatures, there were indications of both CMV infection and matching HLA type. Study observations and caveats: CMV carriers with the relevant HLA were identified by cumulative public TCR beta family frequency. CMV-specific HLA-C-restricted TCR beta clonotypes dominated the ex vivo response.

TCRdb used MiXCR to reprocess the reads, holding one entry per CDR3 protein. The sample gives hundreds of thousands of distinct CDR3 sequences, over 9% of which show up once; roughly 10% is in the top ten. This receptor was taken from a human donor in good health (CMV status not recorded). Some clones in this sample may be carry-over from other donors' samples. The specimen was PBMCs.

CDR3 sequence (DNA): TGTGCCAGCAGTTGGACAGGGCTGAACACTGAAGCTTTCTTT. Protein sequence: CASSWTGLNTEAFF. This chain links TRBV12-3 or TRBV12-4 with TRBJ1-1; 8 bases are shared with TRBD1. Germline trimming cut 4 bases from V and 0 bases from J; bases unmatched to any gene: 1. The CDR3 length is 14 residues.